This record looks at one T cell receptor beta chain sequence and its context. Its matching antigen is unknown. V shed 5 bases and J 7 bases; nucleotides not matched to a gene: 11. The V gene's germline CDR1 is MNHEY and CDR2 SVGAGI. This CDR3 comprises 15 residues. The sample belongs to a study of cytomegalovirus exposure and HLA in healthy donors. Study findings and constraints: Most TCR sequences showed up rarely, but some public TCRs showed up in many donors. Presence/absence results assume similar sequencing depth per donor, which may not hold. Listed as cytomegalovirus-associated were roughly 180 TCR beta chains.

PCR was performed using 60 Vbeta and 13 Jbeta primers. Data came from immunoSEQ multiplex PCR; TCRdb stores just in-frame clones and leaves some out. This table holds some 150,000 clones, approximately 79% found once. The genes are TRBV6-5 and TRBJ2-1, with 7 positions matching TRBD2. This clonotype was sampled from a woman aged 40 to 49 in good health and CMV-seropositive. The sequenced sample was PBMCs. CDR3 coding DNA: TGTGCCAGCAGTAGGACGGGGGGAAAAGGAAATGAGCAGTTCTTC. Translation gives CASSRTGGKGNEQFF.